In this sample, the clone carrying this TCR beta chain turned up many times. This record belongs to a study of T-cell reconstitution after alpha-beta-depleted transplantation in children. Germline V gene lookup returns CDR1 MNHEY and CDR2 SMNVEV (reference sequence). V was cut by 2 bases and J by 3 bases, with 7 bases left in between. The CDR3 extends over 14 amino acids. Unique molecular identifiers were used to barcode this TCRbeta library. From the PCR reads, TCRdb called clonotypes with MiXCR, one entry per CDR3 protein. The data contain about 360,000 distinct CDR3 sequences, about 14% of them seen just once; the ten biggest clones take up approximately 4.2%.

J is TRBJ2-2 and V is TRBV27; D is uncertain. The sample in question was PBMCs, obtained from the stem cell graft. The clonotype originates from a human donor who donated a stem cell graft to a child with Fanconi anemia. This CDR3 is CASSLNIHTGELFF. In DNA, the CDR3 is TGTGCCAGCAGTTTAAATATTCACACCGGGGAGCTGTTTTTT.